These T cell receptor beta chains were read from a single sample in a study of human T cells and chemical hapten exposure. One entry per CDR3 protein, called by TCRdb with MiXCR from the RACE reads. The data contain 85,000 to 130,000 distinct CDR3 sequences, 12% of them singletons. The material was whole blood, obtained in connection with sensitization to the hapten diphenylcyclopropenone (DPC). These receptors came from a woman between 45 and 60 years old with alopecia areata. Some clones in this sample may be carry-over from other donors' samples. Both conserved end residues are part of each CDR3. Each record gives: CDR3 protein, CDR3 DNA, V gene, clone size, J gene, D gene. The D gene is left open where the match is weak. Size is omitted from some rows. Given values are once, few, many or a class for expanded clones.

CDR3 protein: CSARDLGRGRGNEAFF
CDR3 DNA: TGCAGTGCTAGAGATCTCGGCCGGGGCAGGGGCAATGAAGCTTTCTTT
V gene: TRBV20-1
clone size: few
J gene: TRBJ1-1
D gene: -

CDR3 protein: CASSSGVREGLYNEQFF
CDR3 DNA: TGTGCCAGCAGCTCAGGGGTGCGGGAGGGCCTTTACAATGAGCAGTTCTTC
V gene: TRBV7-6
clone size: -
J gene: TRBJ2-1
D gene: TRBD2

CDR3 protein: CASSSTLIRGDEQFF
CDR3 DNA: TGTGCCAGCAGCTCAACGCTAATCAGGGGCGATGAGCAGTTCTTC
V gene: TRBV7-2
clone size: -
J gene: TRBJ2-1
D gene: -

CDR3 protein: CASSIAGARENEQFF
CDR3 DNA: TGTGCCAGCAGCATTGCGGGGGCCAGAGAGAATGAGCAGTTCTTC
V gene: TRBV28
clone size: many
J gene: TRBJ2-1
D gene: -

CDR3 protein: CASSFPPEQYF
CDR3 DNA: TGTGCCAGCAGTTTCCCTCCCGAGCAGTACTTC
V gene: TRBV28
clone size: -
J gene: TRBJ2-7
D gene: -

CDR3 protein: CASSQPTTGYGYTF
CDR3 DNA: TGTGCCAGCAGCCAACCAACTACAGGGTATGGCTACACCTTC
V gene: TRBV4-2
clone size: few
J gene: TRBJ1-2
D gene: -

CDR3 protein: CASSQVDHGYTF
CDR3 DNA: TGTGCCAGCAGCCAAGTTGACCATGGCTACACCTTC
V gene: TRBV3-1
clone size: few
J gene: TRBJ1-2
D gene: -

CDR3 protein: CASSLRGESLTF
CDR3 DNA: TGCGCCAGCAGCTTGCGAGGGGAGTCCCTGACTTTC
V gene: TRBV5-1
clone size: few
J gene: TRBJ2-6
D gene: -

CDR3 protein: CSAFSIRDRGTDTQYF
CDR3 DNA: TGCAGTGCGTTTTCGATCCGGGACAGGGGCACAGATACGCAGTATTTT
V gene: TRBV20-1
clone size: many
J gene: TRBJ2-3
D gene: TRBD1

CDR3 protein: CASSQDFPTGPDQPQHF
CDR3 DNA: TGCGCCAGCAGCCAAGATTTCCCGACAGGCCCGGATCAGCCCCAGCATTTT
V gene: TRBV4-3
clone size: -
J gene: TRBJ1-5
D gene: -

CDR3 protein: CASSRSGTASYGYTF
CDR3 DNA: TGTGCCAGCTCCCGATCCGGGACAGCGAGCTATGGCTACACCTTC
V gene: TRBV2
clone size: -
J gene: TRBJ1-2
D gene: TRBD1

CDR3 protein: CASTRNPGSSYEQYF
CDR3 DNA: TGTGCCAGCACCCGTAATCCGGGAAGCTCCTACGAGCAGTACTTC
V gene: TRBV28
clone size: -
J gene: TRBJ2-7
D gene: -

CDR3 protein: CASSLSGTGGEKLFF
CDR3 DNA: TGTGCCAGCAGTTTAAGTGGGACCGGGGGTGAAAAACTGTTTTTT
V gene: TRBV28
clone size: -
J gene: TRBJ1-4
D gene: -

CDR3 protein: CASSDPGNPYEQYF
CDR3 DNA: TGCGCCAGCAGCGATCCCGGGAACCCCTACGAGCAGTACTTC
V gene: TRBV5-1
clone size: -
J gene: TRBJ2-7
D gene: -

CDR3 protein: CASIGLAGATGELFF
CDR3 DNA: TGTGCCAGCATCGGACTAGCGGGAGCGACCGGGGAGCTGTTTTTT
V gene: TRBV12-3/TRBV12-4
clone size: many
J gene: TRBJ2-2
D gene: TRBD2

CDR3 protein: CASSETPLAGGTYNEQFF
CDR3 DNA: TGTGCCAGCAGTGAAACCCCTCTAGCGGGAGGGACCTACAATGAGCAGTTCTTC
V gene: TRBV2
clone size: -
J gene: TRBJ2-1
D gene: TRBD2

CDR3 protein: CASSYGGDTGELFF
CDR3 DNA: TGTGCCAGCAGCTACGGGGGCGACACCGGGGAGCTGTTTTTT
V gene: TRBV7-8
clone size: many
J gene: TRBJ2-2
D gene: -

CDR3 protein: CASSLARGQPQHF
CDR3 DNA: TGTGCCAGCAGCTTAGCCAGGGGTCAGCCCCAGCATTTT
V gene: TRBV7-8
clone size: many
J gene: TRBJ1-5
D gene: -

CDR3 protein: CASSPGNTDTQYF
CDR3 DNA: TGTGCCAGCTCACCGGGCAACACAGATACGCAGTATTTT
V gene: TRBV18
clone size: -
J gene: TRBJ2-3
D gene: -

CDR3 protein: CASNKGLAGGDEQFF
CDR3 DNA: TGTGCCAGCAACAAGGGACTAGCGGGGGGCGATGAGCAGTTCTTC
V gene: TRBV4-2
clone size: -
J gene: TRBJ2-1
D gene: TRBD2

CDR3 protein: CASSPSRDFDYGYTF
CDR3 DNA: TGTGCCAGCTCACCTAGTCGGGATTTTGACTATGGCTACACCTTC
V gene: TRBV18
clone size: many
J gene: TRBJ1-2
D gene: -

CDR3 protein: CASSRLGRSSYNEQFF
CDR3 DNA: TGTGCCAGCAGCCGGCTCGGCCGAAGCTCCTACAATGAGCAGTTCTTC
V gene: TRBV11-2
clone size: -
J gene: TRBJ2-1
D gene: -

CDR3 protein: CASITGQGTGELFF
CDR3 DNA: TGTGCCAGCATAACGGGGCAGGGCACCGGGGAGCTGTTTTTT
V gene: TRBV28
clone size: -
J gene: TRBJ2-2
D gene: -

CDR3 protein: CASSLLMGPGYEQYF
CDR3 DNA: TGTGCCAGCTCACTTTTAATGGGACCTGGTTACGAGCAGTACTTC
V gene: TRBV18
clone size: -
J gene: TRBJ2-7
D gene: -

CDR3 protein: CASSPRALYEQFF
CDR3 DNA: TGTGCCAGCAGTCCCCGAGCACTTTATGAGCAGTTCTTC
V gene: TRBV7-9
clone size: -
J gene: TRBJ2-1
D gene: -

CDR3 protein: CASSDVQRGAFF
CDR3 DNA: TGCGCCAGCAGTGACGTCCAACGGGGGGCTTTCTTT
V gene: TRBV10-2
clone size: -
J gene: TRBJ1-1
D gene: -

CDR3 protein: CASSLITGAGELFF
CDR3 DNA: TGTGCCAGCAGCCTTATTACAGGGGCCGGGGAGCTGTTTTTT
V gene: TRBV3-1
clone size: -
J gene: TRBJ2-2
D gene: TRBD1

CDR3 protein: CASRVRTGQKLFF
CDR3 DNA: TGTGCCAGCAGAGTCCGGACAGGGCAAAAACTGTTTTTT
V gene: TRBV28
clone size: -
J gene: TRBJ1-4
D gene: TRBD1

CDR3 protein: CASSQGGRPYTGELFF
CDR3 DNA: TGCGCCAGCAGCCAAGGAGGCCGGCCCTACACCGGGGAGCTGTTTTTT
V gene: TRBV4-3
clone size: -
J gene: TRBJ2-2
D gene: -

CDR3 protein: CASSFYRSFGGGNGELFF
CDR3 DNA: TGCGCCAGCAGCTTCTACCGTTCCTTCGGCGGGGGTAACGGGGAGCTGTTTTTT
V gene: TRBV5-1
clone size: few
J gene: TRBJ2-2
D gene: TRBD2

CDR3 protein: CASSQDKGRQETQYF
CDR3 DNA: TGCGCCAGCAGCCAAGATAAGGGTCGCCAAGAGACCCAGTACTTC
V gene: TRBV4-3
clone size: -
J gene: TRBJ2-5
D gene: -

CDR3 protein: CASSLAVLNEKLFF
CDR3 DNA: TGTGCCAGCAGTTTAGCGGTCTTAAATGAAAAACTGTTTTTT
V gene: TRBV12-3/TRBV12-4
clone size: few
J gene: TRBJ1-4
D gene: -

CDR3 protein: CASSLESNQPQHF
CDR3 DNA: TGTGCCAGCAGTTTAGAAAGTAATCAGCCCCAGCATTTT
V gene: TRBV12-3/TRBV12-4
clone size: few
J gene: TRBJ1-5
D gene: -

CDR3 protein: CAGGKRESFIEQFF
CDR3 DNA: TGCGCGGGGGGGAAGCGGGAGTCGTTTATTGAGCAGTTCTTC
V gene: TRBV20-1
clone size: few
J gene: TRBJ2-1
D gene: TRBD2

CDR3 protein: CATWAGQGSNEQFF
CDR3 DNA: TGTGCCACCTGGGCGGGACAGGGTAGTAATGAGCAGTTCTTC
V gene: TRBV10-3
clone size: many
J gene: TRBJ2-1
D gene: TRBD1

CDR3 protein: CASSLAGPANEQFF
CDR3 DNA: TGTGCCAGCAGCCTAGCGGGTCCGGCCAATGAGCAGTTCTTC
V gene: TRBV28
clone size: -
J gene: TRBJ2-1
D gene: TRBD2

CDR3 protein: CSVAVISQIFSYNEQFF
CDR3 DNA: TGCAGCGTTGCCGTTATCTCACAGATCTTCTCCTACAATGAGCAGTTCTTC
V gene: TRBV29-1
clone size: few
J gene: TRBJ2-1
D gene: -

CDR3 protein: CASSQGFRQGLTEAFF
CDR3 DNA: TGCGCCAGCAGCCAAGGATTTCGGCAGGGCCTCACTGAAGCTTTCTTT
V gene: TRBV4-1
clone size: many
J gene: TRBJ1-1
D gene: -

CDR3 protein: CASSYWSGAGGTQYF
CDR3 DNA: TGTGCCAGCAGTTACTGGAGCGGAGCTGGGGGTACGCAGTATTTT
V gene: TRBV6-5
clone size: few
J gene: TRBJ2-3
D gene: -

CDR3 protein: CASSRHREVKKLFF
CDR3 DNA: TGTGCCAGCTCACGCCACAGGGAAGTTAAAAAACTGTTTTTT
V gene: TRBV28
clone size: -
J gene: TRBJ1-4
D gene: -

CDR3 protein: CASSTHQYTEAFF
CDR3 DNA: TGTGCCAGCAGTACACACCAATACACTGAAGCTTTCTTT
V gene: TRBV2
clone size: few
J gene: TRBJ1-1
D gene: -

CDR3 protein: CASRGGGNGELFF
CDR3 DNA: TGTGCCAGCCGGGGAGGGGGTAACGGGGAGCTGTTTTTT
V gene: TRBV28
clone size: few
J gene: TRBJ2-2
D gene: -

CDR3 protein: CASSVDLGSGYEQYF
CDR3 DNA: TGTGCCAGCAGCGTAGATCTTGGGTCGGGGTACGAGCAGTACTTC
V gene: TRBV9
clone size: -
J gene: TRBJ2-7
D gene: -

CDR3 protein: CASSFPGRNYGYTF
CDR3 DNA: TGTGCCAGCAGCTTCCCAGGTCGGAACTATGGCTACACCTTC
V gene: TRBV5-5
clone size: few
J gene: TRBJ1-2
D gene: -

CDR3 protein: CASSLEPYQPQHF
CDR3 DNA: TGCGCCAGCAGCTTGGAACCCTATCAGCCCCAGCATTTT
V gene: TRBV5-1
clone size: -
J gene: TRBJ1-5
D gene: -

CDR3 protein: CANPPKGTAAKNIQYF
CDR3 DNA: TGTGCCAACCCACCCAAAGGGACAGCAGCCAAAAACATTCAGTACTTC
V gene: TRBV28
clone size: -
J gene: TRBJ2-4
D gene: TRBD1

CDR3 protein: CASSSTGSPGSTEAFF
CDR3 DNA: TGTGCCAGCAGCTCTACAGGGTCGCCCGGGAGCACTGAAGCTTTCTTT
V gene: TRBV7-2
clone size: many
J gene: TRBJ1-1
D gene: -

CDR3 protein: CASSFPAQGADTQYF
CDR3 DNA: TGTGCCAGCAGTTTTCCCGCTCAGGGGGCGGATACGCAGTATTTT
V gene: TRBV12-3/TRBV12-4
clone size: many
J gene: TRBJ2-3
D gene: TRBD1

CDR3 protein: CASSFDRRSYEQYF
CDR3 DNA: TGTGCCAGCAGCTTTGACAGGCGGTCGTACGAGCAGTACTTC
V gene: TRBV7-9
clone size: many
J gene: TRBJ2-7
D gene: -

CDR3 protein: CASSSTGQENEKLFF
CDR3 DNA: TGTGCCAGCAGCTCAACGGGACAGGAGAATGAAAAACTGTTTTTT
V gene: TRBV7-9
clone size: few
J gene: TRBJ1-4
D gene: TRBD1

CDR3 protein: CASSLERPKETQYF
CDR3 DNA: TGTGCCAGCAGCTTAGAAAGGCCAAAGGAGACCCAGTACTTC
V gene: TRBV7-2
clone size: few
J gene: TRBJ2-5
D gene: -

CDR3 protein: CASSESGFPPGYEQYF
CDR3 DNA: TGTGCCAGCAGTGAGTCGGGCTTTCCCCCCGGCTACGAGCAGTACTTC
V gene: TRBV25-1
clone size: few
J gene: TRBJ2-7
D gene: -

CDR3 protein: CATHRGAGYEQYF
CDR3 DNA: TGTGCCACACATCGGGGGGCCGGTTACGAGCAGTACTTC
V gene: TRBV12-3/TRBV12-4
clone size: -
J gene: TRBJ2-7
D gene: -

CDR3 protein: CASSSGILYEQYF
CDR3 DNA: TGTGCCAGCAGTTCCGGGATTCTCTACGAGCAGTACTTC
V gene: TRBV12-3/TRBV12-4
clone size: -
J gene: TRBJ2-7
D gene: -